One sample yielded the 12 T cell receptor beta chains listed below, sequenced in a study of T cell changes during pregnancy in multiple sclerosis (dated by TCRdb to between 2018 and 2020). Library construction relied on the immunoSEQ multiplex PCR assay. TCRdb retrieved this table from immuneACCESS and kept in-frame rearrangements only. Not all clones are present; in checked studies, unresolved V genes account for under half, and no reason is known for the remainder. The sample yields under 70,000 clones; just over 90% were counted once. The ten largest clones represent 1% to 1.5% of the sample. The sequences come from peripheral blood, collected in the second trimester of pregnancy. The receptors here all came from a female donor with multiple sclerosis, enrolled in a pregnancy study.

V usage is TRBV4-3 and J usage is TRBJ2-1; TRBD2 matches at 8 bases. In germline, CDR1 is LGHNA, CDR2 YSLEER. The CDR3 has 14 amino acids. The V and J ends lost 1 base and 5 bases, in that order; junction bases with no gene match: 1. The CDR3 reads CASSQVGLDNEQFF. The CDR3 region has the DNA TGCGCCAGCAGCCAAGTGGGACTAGACAATGAGCAGTTCTTC.

The gene calls are TRBV4-2 and TRBJ2-3; D is undetermined. The V end was cut by 5 bases, the J end by 0 bases, with 12 bases between. The CDR3 contains 15 residues. From germline, CDR1 is LGHNA and CDR2 YNFKEQ. CDR3 region: CASSSRSTSTDTQYF. CDR3 bases: TGTGCCAGCAGCTCCCGATCAACTAGCACAGATACGCAGTATTTT.

This chain links TRBV30 with TRBJ2-3; 7 bases match TRBD1. The V gene end was trimmed by 2 bases and the J gene end by 4 bases; junction bases not matched to a gene: 9. The CDR3 spans 15 residues. CDR1 is GTSNPN, CDR2 SVGIG, per germline (reference sequence). The CDR3 DNA follows: TGTGCCTGGAGTAGAGGGCAGGGGGTGGCAGATACGCAGTATTTT. Its translation is CAWSRGQGVADTQYF.

The J gene is TRBJ2-3, the V gene TRBV19; perhaps TRBD1 as D (6 bases). The V end lost 4 bases, the J end lost 2 bases, and 7 bases lay between the germline ends. The CDR3 extends over 13 amino acids. The germline V gene has CDR1 LNHDA and CDR2 SQIVND (reference sequence). The CDR3 sequence is CASSNRDTDTQYF. In nucleotides, the CDR3 is TGTGCCAGTAGTAACAGGGACACAGATACGCAGTATTTT.

This chain connects TRBV6-6 to TRBJ1-1; no firm D call. The V end lost 6 bases, the J end lost 2 bases, and 19 bases lay between the germline ends. The CDR3 loop spans 16 amino acids. Germline V gene data show CDR1 as MNHNY and CDR2 as SVGAGI (reference sequence). CDR3 sequence reads: CASRPANRGKNTEAFF. The CDR3 bases are TGTGCCAGCAGACCGGCGAATCGAGGTAAAAACACTGAAGCTTTCTTT.

The chain is built from TRBV5-4 and TRBJ1-2; 7 bases match TRBD1. With 3 bases clipped from V and 7 bases from J, the junction kept 18 bases outside the gene matches. Germline CDR1 reads SGHNT; CDR2 reads YYREEE (reference sequence). The CDR3 contains 17 residues. DNA for the CDR3: TGTGCCAGCAGCTCCTTCCCAGGCCTGGACAGGTCGTTTGGCTACACCTTC. Amino acid sequence: CASSSFPGLDRSFGYTF.

The chain employs TRBV27 and TRBJ2-2, with a weak D call TRBD1 (6 bases). With 3 bases removed from V and 0 bases from J, the gap between germline ends came to 8 bases. This CDR3 spans 15 amino acids. CDR1 and CDR2 from the germline V gene are MNHEY and SMNVEV (reference sequence). As DNA, the CDR3 is TGTGCCAGCAGTTTCTGGGGGCCGAACACCGGGGAGCTGTTTTTT. It translates to CASSFWGPNTGELFF.

The chain carries TRBV2 and TRBJ2-3; 8 bases align to TRBD2. Germline lookup yields CDR1 SNHLY and CDR2 FYNNEI. The CDR3 loop spans 15 amino acids. V dropped 5 bases and J dropped 6; count of bases not matched to a gene: 10. The CDR3 DNA is TGTGCCAGCAGTACACTAGCGGCTCCAGGGGATACGCAGTATTTT. Translating gives CASSTLAAPGDTQYF.

The V gene is TRBV10-1, the J gene TRBJ2-3; D perhaps matches TRBD2 (5 bases). The CDR3 contains 16 residues. V lost 2 bases and J 5 bases, leaving 17 bases between the germline ends. From germline, CDR1 is WNHNN and CDR2 SYGVQD (reference sequence). The CDR3 sequence is CASSERGLHILDTQYF. In DNA, the CDR3 is TGCGCCAGCAGTGAGCGGGGTCTGCATATTCTAGATACGCAGTATTTT.

The chain joins TRBV30 to TRBJ2-2; TRBD1 aligns across 9 bases. This CDR3 is 14 amino acids long. The germline V gene has CDR1 GTSNPN and CDR2 SVGIG (reference sequence). V trimming: 3 bases; J trimming: 3 bases; junction bases outside the gene matches: 2. The CDR3 DNA sequence: TGTGCCTGGAGGGGGACAGGGTACACCGGGGAGCTGTTTTTT. This encodes CAWRGTGYTGELFF.

This clone was recorded only once. The CDR3 region has the DNA TGTGCCTGGGGACAAAGGCATGAAGCTTTCTTT. Translating gives CAWGQRHEAFF. The rearrangement links TRBV30 to TRBJ1-1; D is perhaps TRBD1 (5 bases). The CDR3 covers 11 residues. CDR1 GTSNPN and CDR2 SVGIG come from the germline V gene (reference sequence). V dropped 5 bases and J dropped 7 bases, with 11 bases sitting between them. Complete variable domain (other parts from reference TRBV30 and TRBJ1-1): SQTIHQWPATLVQPVGSPLSLECTVEGTSNPNLYWYRQAAGRGLQLLFYSVGIGQISSEVPQNLSASRPQDRQFILSSKKLLLSDSGFYLCAWGQRHEAFFGQGTRLTVV.

This chain connects TRBV27 to TRBJ2-5; 9 positions agree with TRBD2. The germline V gene has CDR1 MNHEY and CDR2 SMNVEV (reference sequence). The V and J ends lost 5 bases and 5 bases, in that order; junction bases with no gene match: 15. This CDR3 has 17 residues. This CDR3 reads CASSTHLGRGGRETQYF. The CDR3 DNA follows: TGTGCCAGCAGTACGCACTTGGGGCGGGGGGGTCGGGAGACCCAGTACTTC.